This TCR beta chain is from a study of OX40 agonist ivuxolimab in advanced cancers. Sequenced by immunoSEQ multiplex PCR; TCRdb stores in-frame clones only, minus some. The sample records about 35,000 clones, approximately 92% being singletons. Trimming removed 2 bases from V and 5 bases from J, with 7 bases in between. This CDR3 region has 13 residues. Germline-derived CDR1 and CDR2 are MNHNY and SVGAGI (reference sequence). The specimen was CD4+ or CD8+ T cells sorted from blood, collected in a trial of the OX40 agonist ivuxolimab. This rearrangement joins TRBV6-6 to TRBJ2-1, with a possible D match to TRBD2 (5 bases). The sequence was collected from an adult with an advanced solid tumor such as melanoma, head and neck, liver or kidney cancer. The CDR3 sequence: CASSYREHNEQFF. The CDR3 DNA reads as TGTGCCAGCAGTTACAGGGAGCACAATGAGCAGTTCTTC.